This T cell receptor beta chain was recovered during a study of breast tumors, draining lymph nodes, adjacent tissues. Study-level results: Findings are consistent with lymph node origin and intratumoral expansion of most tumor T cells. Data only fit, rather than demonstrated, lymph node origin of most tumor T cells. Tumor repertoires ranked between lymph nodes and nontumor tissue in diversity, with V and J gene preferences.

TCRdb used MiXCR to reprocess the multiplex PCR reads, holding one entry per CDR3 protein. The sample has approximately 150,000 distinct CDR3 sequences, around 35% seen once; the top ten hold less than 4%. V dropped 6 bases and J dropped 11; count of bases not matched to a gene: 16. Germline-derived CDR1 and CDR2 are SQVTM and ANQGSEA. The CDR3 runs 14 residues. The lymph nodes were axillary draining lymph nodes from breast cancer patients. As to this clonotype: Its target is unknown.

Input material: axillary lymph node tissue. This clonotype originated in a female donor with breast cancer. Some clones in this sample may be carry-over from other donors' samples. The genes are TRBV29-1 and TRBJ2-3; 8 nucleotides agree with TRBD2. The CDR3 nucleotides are TGCAGCGTATTAGCGGGACCGGGGTGGAATGAGCAGTATTTT. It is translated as CSVLAGPGWNEQYF.